This record concerns one TCR beta chain sequence. Its antigen is not identified. This sample's time point: week 23, last vaccination. Doses of 300 ug of mutant IDH1 20-mer peptide were given with topical imiquimod. The assay was immunoSEQ multiplex PCR, and TCRdb's table has in-frame clones only and misses some. This sample has about 65,000 clones; 70% to 90% occur once, and the top ten carry approximately 3.8%. The data originate from a study of a mutant IDH1 vaccine in newly diagnosed glioma. About the study: Vaccination began 4-6 weeks post radiotherapy alone, or with temozolomide cycles. Mean patient age was about 44 years; 62.5% were male and about 38% female. Earlier treatment was radiotherapy, temozolomide, or both, with most getting both.

Whole-study findings and limits: 93.3% of patients showed vaccine-induced immune responses across multiple MHC alleles.

Germline values: CDR1 LNHDA, CDR2 SQIVND (reference sequence). V lost 5 bases, J lost 2 bases, and 11 bases lay in between. The CDR3 length is 14 residues. The sample was PBMCs, taken from a glioma patient whose treatment included an IDH1 peptide vaccine. This sequence was found in a man aged 25 to 40 with glioma. The chain couples TRBV19 to TRBJ2-3; D call uncertain. CDR3 amino acids: CASSPPGPTDTQYF. DNA for the CDR3: TGTGCCAGTAGTCCTCCAGGACCCACAGATACGCAGTATTTT.